This entry lists 2 T cell receptor beta chains sequenced from one sample in a study of T cells in Graves' hyperthyroidism and ophthalmopathy (dated by TCRdb to the late 2010s). Library preparation employed multiplex PCR. Sequencing relied on an Illumina HiSeq 2000. The TCR beta CDR3 regions were amplified from the RNA transcripts. The TCR CDR3 was subjected to a first round of RT-PCR using the HTBI primer set and the Qiagen OneStep RT-PCR kit. TCRdb took the public reads, trimmed them with fastp at Q25, ran MiXCR for clone calling and kept in-frame beta chains. Under each unique CDR3 protein, matching rows form one entry showing the most common genes and DNA. This sample has fewer than 550,000 distinct CDR3 sequences in its table, and approximately 25% of those were observed once. 11% of the sample rests with the top ten. Material for sequencing was blood. Receptors originate from a woman aged 25 to 39 with Graves' ophthalmopathy.

V and J are TRBV2 and TRBJ1-6; 8 nucleotides line up with TRBD1. Germline loops: CDR1 SNHLY, CDR2 FYNNEI. V shed 9 bases, J shed 5 bases, and the junction held 9 bases outside the gene matches. The CDR3 is 15 amino acids. The chain's CDR3 is CARPTGTGDNSPLHF. In DNA form, the CDR3 reads TGTGCCAGACCGACCGGGACAGGAGATAATTCACCCCTCCACTTT.

This clonotype has a count of ten or more. The V gene is TRBV5-1, the J gene TRBJ2-6; D is ambiguous. The CDR3 is made up of 14 amino acids. Germline CDR1 reads SGHRS; CDR2 reads YFSETQ. The V gene lost 5 bases and the J gene lost 4 bases, with 10 bases spanning the gap. This CDR3 reads CASSLGYGANVLTF. The CDR3 DNA reads TGCGCCAGCAGTTTAGGGTACGGGGCCAACGTCCTGACTTTC.